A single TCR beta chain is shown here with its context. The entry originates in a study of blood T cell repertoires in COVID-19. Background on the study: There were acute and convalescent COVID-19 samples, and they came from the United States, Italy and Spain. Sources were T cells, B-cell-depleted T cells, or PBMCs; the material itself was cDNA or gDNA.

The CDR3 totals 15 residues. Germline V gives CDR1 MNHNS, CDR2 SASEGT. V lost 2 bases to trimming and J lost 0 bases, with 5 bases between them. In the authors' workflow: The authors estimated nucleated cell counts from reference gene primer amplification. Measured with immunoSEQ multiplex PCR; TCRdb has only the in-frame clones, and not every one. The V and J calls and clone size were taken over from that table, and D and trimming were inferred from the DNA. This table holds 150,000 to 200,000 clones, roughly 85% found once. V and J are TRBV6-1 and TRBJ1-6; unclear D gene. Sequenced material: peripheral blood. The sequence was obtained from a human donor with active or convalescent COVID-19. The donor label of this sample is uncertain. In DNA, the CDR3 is TGTGCCAGCAGTGAAAGTAGCTCCTATAATTCACCCCTCCACTTT. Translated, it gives CASSESSSYNSPLHF.